Sequencing of this TCR beta chain was carried out in a study of graft-versus-host responses after intestinal transplantation. Study in general: The transplants performed in recipients were multivisceral, liver-intestinal, or isolated intestinal.

This clone was seen a few times. Its target is unknown. Whole-study findings and limits: The study associated peak circulating GvH clone levels with early post-transplant HvG declines.

With V trimmed by 1 base and J by 2 bases, 7 bases remained unmatched. Germline V CDR1 and CDR2: SEHNR, FQNEAQ (reference sequence). This CDR3 comprises 16 residues. Method: immunoSEQ multiplex PCR; TCRdb's copy keeps in-frame clones and lacks some. The data contain under 95,000 clones, around 92% of them singletons. The sample consisted of unstimulated CD8+ T cells sorted from spleen or lymph node cells, taken before intestinal transplant. The chain carries TRBV7-9 and TRBJ2-7; TRBD2 aligns across 8 bases. The receptor comes from a human donor who received an intestinal transplant. CDR3 loop: CASSLGGSGITYEQYF. CDR3 DNA: TGTGCCAGCAGCTTAGGTGGTAGCGGGATTACCTACGAGCAGTACTTC.